What follows describes a single T cell receptor (beta chain). This clone has a handful of counts. This receptor's antigen is unknown. Base quality data are lacking; no much larger clone is found one base away. This sample was taken from a study of CD8+ T cells in alopecia areata (dated by TCRdb to between 2018 and 2020). Regarding the study in general: The treated patients, all with moderate-to-severe alopecia areata, were enrolled in an open-label pilot trial of oral tofacitinib given at 5 to 10 mg twice daily. Tofacitinib was given for 6 to 18 months, followed by 6 months of follow-up off drug to assess delayed response and recurrence. Disease severity in treated patients was measured with the SALT score, which quantifies the percentage of affected scalp surface area. To study T cell clonal expansion in alopecia areata, the researchers applied high-throughput TCRbeta sequencing to both the C3H/HeJ mouse model and human patients. On the human side, TCRbeta sequencing was run on scalp tissue and on sorted CD4+ and CD8+ peripheral blood T cells from healthy controls and from alopecia areata patients with either patchy or totalis/universalis disease. Tofacitinib-treated patients had biopsies at baseline and at 4 and 24 weeks of treatment, with a later scalp biopsy in several patients. Scalp clonality was compared across normal scalp (n=4), patchy alopecia areata scalp (n=8), and alopecia totalis/universalis scalp (n=8). RNA came from the PAXgene miRNA kit for fixed scalp, the miRNeasy kit for PBMCs, and the RNeasy kit for mouse skin. immunoSEQ multiplex PCR using 35 Vbeta forward primers and 13 Jbeta reverse primers was used to amplify TCRbeta CDR3 regions. The full study reports these points: Because the treated cohort was small and included a single nonresponder, larger studies are needed to assess links between baseline CD8+ expansion and response. During tofacitinib treatment, many expanded lesional clones remained in scalp and blood, and this persistence may partly explain relapse after treatment is stopped. Higher clonality and more expanded CD8+ clones were observed in lesional scalp than in normal scalp, particularly in alopecia totalis/universalis, a finding suggestive of antigenic drive. Unlike mouse skin, where gammadelta T cells dominate, normal human skin contains resident alphabeta T cells that get sequenced too, which complicates analysis of the scalp TCR repertoire. Scalp clonality and the number of expanded CD8+ clones among the top 100 scalp clones were significantly decreased by tofacitinib. Shared TCR sequences between patients were less evident than in mice, which may be partly attributable to HLA diversity in the patient population.

The label giving this sample's treatment or condition can be read as: oral pan-JAK inhibitor, 5-10 mg twice daily. Peripheral blood and lesional scalp punch biopsies were obtained from patients with alopecia areata. PBMCs were isolated by density centrifugation and stained for CD3, CD4 and CD8, after which CD4+ and CD8+ T cells were sorted on a FACSAria. CDR1 and CDR2 (KGHSH, LQKENI) derive from the germline V gene. From cysteine to phenylalanine, the CDR3 is 15 amino acids long. Just the 45-base CDR3 DNA is kept, in frame starting at base 1. V is pruned by 3 bases and J by 3 bases, leaving 6 bases of the junction without a gene match. Receptor libraries were prepared by the immunoSEQ multiplex PCR assay. For TCR sequencing, RNA was extracted from every sample and reverse transcribed into cDNA to serve as template. SuperScript III was used for first-strand cDNA synthesis, primed with a 2:1 mix of oligo-dT and random hexamers. A synthetic immune receptor repertoire was used to assess amplification bias, and residual bias was removed computationally. Per the authors' processing: After raw reads were preprocessed to remove errors, the CDR3 was defined following IMGT conventions as running from the conserved cysteine to phenylalanine. Clonality was calculated as 1 minus Shannon entropy normalized by log2 of the number of productive unique TCRs. CD4 or CD8 identity of scalp clones was inferred by cross-referencing scalp TCRbeta sequences with sorted blood CD4 and CD8 repertoires. Not all clones reach the TCRdb copy of this immuneACCESS table, which keeps in-frame sequences only. Checked studies attribute under half of the gap to unresolved V genes and leave the rest unexplained. V and J calls plus clone size are reproduced from that table; the DNA served to infer D and trimming. This sample is represented by 250,000 to 350,000 clones; about 62% of them were singletons. More than 0.85% of the sample is taken by the ten largest.

This clonotype originated in a human donor with alopecia areata. The receptor chain draws on TRBV18 and TRBJ1-1; 8 central nucleotides agree with TRBD1. The specimen comprised CD4+ T cells sorted from blood, sampled at week 52, from a patient treated with tofacitinib. The CDR3 protein: CASSPRTGRDTEAFF. The DNA sequence follows: TGTGCCAGCTCACCCCGGACAGGGAGGGACACTGAAGCTTTCTTT.